The 5 T cell receptor beta chains below were found in one sample sequenced in a study of CD8+ T cells in alopecia areata. Extraction and reverse transcription of RNA yielded cDNA as the sequencing template. Produced via immunoSEQ multiplex PCR; TCRdb's table is partial and in-frame only. The sample offers about 110,000 clones and no singletons, the top ten holding roughly a fifth. Sequenced input: lesional skin. The receptors come from a C3H/HeJ mouse with alopecia areata. MHC haplotype here: H2-k.

This clone was detected only a few times. Mouse germline and gene names are used. The CDR3 reads CASSDEAGSYEQYF. The covered CDR3 bases are TGTGCCAGCAGTGATGAGGCTGGGTCCTAT. This rearrangement joins TRBV13-3 to TRBJ2-7; a possible D gene is TRBD2 (5 bases). The read ends 4 residues shy of where the CDR3 ends; the end is completed using the germline J gene. The germline gives CDR1 NNHDY, CDR2 SYVADS. Trimming pared 0 bases from V and 1 base from J, leaving 8 bases between. The CDR3 length is 14 residues.

As concerns this clone: The listed genes are named as in mouse. The CDR3 extends 4 residues past the end of the read, so its final part is completed from the germline J gene. The J gene is TRBJ2-3, the V gene TRBV13-2; D remains ambiguous. This CDR3 contains 15 residues. The V end lost 2 bases, the J end lost 0 bases, and 10 bases lay between the germline ends. In germline, CDR1 is NNHNN, CDR2 SYGAGS (reference sequence). Partial CDR3 DNA: TGTGCCAGCGGTGAAACTCCAACTAGTGCAGAA. It is translated as CASGETPTSAE. The complete CDR3 reads CASGETPTSAETLYF.

A word on this clone: The gene symbols are mouse symbols. Read sequence stops 4 residues before the CDR3 end, and the germline J gene provides the missing end. The V call is TRBV19, the J call TRBJ1-2; TRBD1 might be the D (6 bases). This CDR3 comprises 15 residues. Germline V gives CDR1 FNHDT, CDR2 SITEND (reference sequence). CDR3 residues: CASSPGTGGALDYTF. The CDR3 DNA, read in part, is TGTGCCAGCAGCCCCGGGACTGGGGGGGCGCTC.

Note on this clone: Gene names and germline refer to mouse. The CDR3 spells CASGDRQGYEQYF. Incomplete CDR3 DNA: TGTGCCAGCGGTGATAGGCAGGGCTAT. The V gene is TRBV13-2, the J gene TRBJ2-7; perhaps TRBD1 as D (5 bases). The read stops 4 residues short of the end of the CDR3; the missing end is completed from the germline J gene. Germline V gives CDR1 NNHNN, CDR2 SYGAGS (reference sequence). This CDR3 has 13 residues. The V and J ends lost 1 base and 3 bases respectively, with 8 bases between them.

In regard to this clone: The germline and genes are mouse ones. Coverage ceases 4 residues before the CDR3 finishes, and the germline J gene fills in the end. V gene TRBV13-3 combines with J gene TRBJ1-4, with 7 nucleotides matching TRBD1. The germline gives CDR1 NNHDY, CDR2 SYVADS. J lost 6 bases, V lost 7 bases, and 6 bases had no gene match. This CDR3 region has 13 residues. CDR3 amino acids: CASGGGGDERLFF. The sequenced part of the CDR3 DNA is TGTGCCAGCGGAGGAGGGGGCGACGAA.